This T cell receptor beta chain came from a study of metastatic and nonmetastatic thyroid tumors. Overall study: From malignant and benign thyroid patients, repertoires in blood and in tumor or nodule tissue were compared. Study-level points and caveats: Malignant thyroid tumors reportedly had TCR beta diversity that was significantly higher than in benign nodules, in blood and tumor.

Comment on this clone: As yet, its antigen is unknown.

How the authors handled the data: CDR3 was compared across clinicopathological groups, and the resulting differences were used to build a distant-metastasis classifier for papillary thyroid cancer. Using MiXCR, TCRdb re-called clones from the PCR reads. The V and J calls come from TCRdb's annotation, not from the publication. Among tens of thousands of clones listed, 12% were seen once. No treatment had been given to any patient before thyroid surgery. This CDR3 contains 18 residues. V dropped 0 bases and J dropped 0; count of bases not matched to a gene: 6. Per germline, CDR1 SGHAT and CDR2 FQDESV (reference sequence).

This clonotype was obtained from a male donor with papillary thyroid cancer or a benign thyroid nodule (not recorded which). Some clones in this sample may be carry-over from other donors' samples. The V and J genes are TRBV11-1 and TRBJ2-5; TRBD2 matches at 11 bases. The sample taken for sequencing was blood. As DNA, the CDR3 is TGTGCCAGCAGCTTAGCGCCCGGGACTAGCGGCTACCAAGAGACCCAGTACTTC. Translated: CASSLAPGTSGYQETQYF. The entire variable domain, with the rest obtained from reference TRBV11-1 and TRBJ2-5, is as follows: EAEVAQSPRYKITEKSQAVAFWCDPISGHATLYWYRQILGQGPELLVQFQDESVVDDSQLPKDRFSAERLKGVDSTLKIQPAELGDSAMYLCASSLAPGTSGYQETQYFGPGTRLLVL.